This T cell receptor (beta chain) was documented in a study of blood T cells in healthy people across ages. With a J-beta primer mix and a sample-barcoded 5' primer, a second PCR ran about 7 to 12 cycles. MiXCR, run by TCRdb on the 5' RACE reads, gives a single entry per CDR3 protein. Of about 640,000 distinct CDR3 sequences detected, under 65% appear once; the ten largest clones hold over 30%. This CDR3 region has 18 residues. The V end was cut by 6 bases, the J end by 7 bases, with 29 bases between. Looked up from germline, CDR1 is SEHNR and CDR2 is FQNEAQ (reference sequence). About this clonotype: The antigen remains undetermined.

Study results and limitations: Observed TCR beta diversity showed a strong correlation with the percentage of naive T cells as measured by flow cytometry.

The receptor was isolated from a man aged 55-75 years in good health. The sample comprised blood. The rearrangement uses TRBV7-9 and TRBJ2-3; D remains ambiguous. As DNA, the CDR3 is TGTGCCAGCAGACCTCCACCGACCGACCGGGTACGCACTAATACGCAGTATTTT. This codes for CASRPPPTDRVRTNTQYF.